This T cell receptor (beta chain) was obtained from a study of blood T cell repertoires in COVID-19. As for the study in general: Samples of COVID-19 (acute and convalescent) were obtained from the United States, Italy and Spain. T cells, B-cell-depleted T cells, or PBMCs supplied cDNA or gDNA.

In the original analysis: Estimates of nucleated cell counts were drawn from the amplification of reference gene primers. The repertoire was sequenced with immunoSEQ multiplex PCR; TCRdb's copy has only in-frame clones and lacks some. The V and J calls and clone size come from that table; D and trimming were worked out from the DNA. The sample contains roughly 230,000 clones, 81% of which appear only once. In this sample, this clone turned up once. V was shortened by 4 bases and J by 6 bases, with 12 bases between the two germline ends. This CDR3 spans 13 amino acids. The germline CDR1 and CDR2 sequences are SQVTM and ANQGSEA.

The clonotype comes from an elderly woman with acute or convalescent COVID-19. The sequencing input was peripheral blood. The chain combines TRBV29-1 with TRBJ2-2; tentatively, D is TRBD1 (5 bases). CDR3 nucleotides: TGCAGCGTTGGCAGGGCGACATCCGGGGAGCTGTTTTTT. This gives the protein CSVGRATSGELFF.